This T cell receptor (beta chain) was recorded in a study of tumor-infiltrating lymphocytes in primary liver carcinoma. This CDR3 comprises 14 residues. The ends were cut back, 6 bases at V and 1 base at J, with 13 bases in the middle. Germline-derived CDR1 and CDR2 are SGHRS and YFSETQ. Extraction also yielded germline DNA, while blood RNA was obtained from unsorted whole blood. The investigators made TCR beta cDNA from roughly 460 ng total RNA, using a constant-region primer. Sequencing libraries for TCR beta derived from three nested multiplex PCR rounds that used slightly modified ARM-PCR. Primers for the first two PCR rounds were TRBV1-TRBV30 forward primers and a C-beta reverse primer (about 10 cycles per round). From the multiplex PCR reads, TCRdb called clonotypes with MiXCR, one entry per CDR3 protein. The sample yields 330,000 or so distinct CDR3 sequences, approximately 65% seen once.

The sequence was collected from a man in his forties with primary liver carcinoma and hepatitis B virus infection. The rearrangement links TRBV5-1 to TRBJ1-1, with a weak D call TRBD1 (6 bases). Sequencing was carried out using peripheral blood. CDR3 bases: TGCGCCAGCAAATTACAGGGATCGAACACTGAAGCTTTCTTT. It is translated as CASKLQGSNTEAFF.